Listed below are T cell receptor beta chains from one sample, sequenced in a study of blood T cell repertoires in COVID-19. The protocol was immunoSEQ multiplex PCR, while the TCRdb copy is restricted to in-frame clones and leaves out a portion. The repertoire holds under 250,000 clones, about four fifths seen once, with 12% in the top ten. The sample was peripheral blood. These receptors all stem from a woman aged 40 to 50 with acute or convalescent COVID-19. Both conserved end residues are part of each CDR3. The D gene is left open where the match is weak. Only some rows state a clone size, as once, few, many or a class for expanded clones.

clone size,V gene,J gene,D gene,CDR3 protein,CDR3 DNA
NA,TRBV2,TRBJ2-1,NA,CASSDPRGYNEQFF,TGTGCCAGCAGTGACCCACGGGGTTACAATGAGCAGTTCTTC
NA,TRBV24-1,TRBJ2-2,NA,CATSEIGELFF,TGTGCCACCAGTGAAATAGGGGAGCTGTTTTTT
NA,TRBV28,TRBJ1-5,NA,CASSSGGGSNQPQHF,TGTGCCAGCAGTTCCGGGGGAGGGAGCAATCAGCCCCAGCATTTT
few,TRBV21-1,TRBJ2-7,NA,CASGSGCF,TGTGCCAGCGGGTCAGGATGCTTC
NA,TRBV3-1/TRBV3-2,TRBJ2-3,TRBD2,CASTLGGAGGPNTQYF,TGTGCCAGCACCCTCGGAGGGGCGGGGGGGCCTAATACGCAGTATTTT
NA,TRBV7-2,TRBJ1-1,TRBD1,CASSKRTGGAEAFF,TGTGCCAGCAGCAAGCGGACAGGGGGCGCAGAAGCTTTCTTT
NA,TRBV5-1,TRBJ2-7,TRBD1,CASSFLDRGDEQYF,TGCGCCAGCAGCTTTTTGGACAGGGGGGACGAGCAGTACTTC
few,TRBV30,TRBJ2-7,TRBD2,CAWSTGASGYEQYF,TGTGCCTGGAGTACCGGGGCTAGCGGATACGAGCAGTACTTC
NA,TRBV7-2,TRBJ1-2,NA,CASTPAAEDGYTF,TGTGCCAGCACCCCGGCGGCGGAGGATGGCTACACCTTC
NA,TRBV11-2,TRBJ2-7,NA,CASSLDNWGRTYEQYF,TGTGCCAGCAGCTTAGACAACTGGGGGCGCACCTACGAGCAGTACTTC
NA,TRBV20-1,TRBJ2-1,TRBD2,CSASSALAGGNNEQFF,TGCAGTGCTAGTTCGGCACTAGCGGGGGGGAACAATGAGCAGTTCTTC
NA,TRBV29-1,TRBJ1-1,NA,CSVVRQLNTEAFF,TGCAGCGTTGTGAGACAGTTGAACACTGAAGCTTTCTTT
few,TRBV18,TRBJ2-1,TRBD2,CASSPVGLRESYNEQFF,TGTGCCAGCTCACCGGTAGGTTTGCGGGAGTCCTACAATGAGCAGTTCTTC
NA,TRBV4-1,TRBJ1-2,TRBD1,CASSLRQGTVYGYTF,TGCGCCAGCAGCTTGCGACAGGGGACGGTCTATGGCTACACCTTC
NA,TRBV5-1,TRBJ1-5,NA,CASSLEGSSQPQHF,TGCGCCAGCAGCTTGGAGGGGTCAAGTCAGCCCCAGCATTTT
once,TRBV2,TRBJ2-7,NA,CASSVGQVPLYEQYF,TGTGCCAGCAGTGTGGGGCAGGTCCCCCTCTACGAGCAGTACTTC
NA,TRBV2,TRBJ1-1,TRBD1,CASSVRDSEAFF,TGTGCCAGCAGTGTTAGGGACAGTGAAGCTTTCTTT
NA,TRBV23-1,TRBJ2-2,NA,CASITGTGELFF,TGCGCCAGCATTACAGGGACCGGGGAGCTGTTTTTT
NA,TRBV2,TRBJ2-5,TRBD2,CASWGGERFQETQYF,TGTGCCAGCTGGGGAGGGGAGCGATTCCAAGAGACCCAGTACTTC
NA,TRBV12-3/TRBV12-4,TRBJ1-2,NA,CASSLSGASGYTF,TGTGCCAGCAGTTTATCAGGGGCCTCTGGCTACACCTTC
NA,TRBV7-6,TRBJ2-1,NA,CASSKFGEGGNYNEQFF,TGTGCCAGCAGCAAGTTTGGGGAAGGAGGTAACTACAATGAGCAGTTCTTC
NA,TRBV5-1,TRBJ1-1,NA,CASSSFWSGGNTEAFF,TGCGCCAGCAGCTCGTTCTGGTCGGGGGGGAACACTGAAGCTTTCTTT
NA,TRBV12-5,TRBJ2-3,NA,CASGLGLGDTDTQYF,TGTGCTAGTGGTTTGGGACTAGGGGACACAGATACGCAGTATTTT
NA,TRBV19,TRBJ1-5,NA,CASARGQGSNQPQHF,TGTGCCTCAGCCCGGGGACAAGGCAGCAATCAGCCCCAGCATTTT
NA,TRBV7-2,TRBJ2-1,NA,CASSLGSLEYEQFF,TGTGCCAGCAGCTTAGGGTCCTTAGAGTATGAGCAGTTCTTC
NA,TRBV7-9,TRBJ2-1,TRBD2,CASRLAGGTKNEQFF,TGTGCCAGCAGATTAGCGGGAGGGACAAAGAATGAGCAGTTCTTC
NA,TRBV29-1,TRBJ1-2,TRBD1,CSVEDRAGGYTF,TGCAGCGTGGAAGACAGGGCAGGTGGCTACACCTTC
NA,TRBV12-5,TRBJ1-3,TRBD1,CASGLASWTGTGNTIYF,TGTGCTAGTGGTTTGGCCAGTTGGACAGGCACTGGAAACACCATATATTTT
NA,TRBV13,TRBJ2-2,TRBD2,CASSLRGLAGLTGELFF,TGTGCCAGCAGCTTAAGAGGGCTAGCGGGTCTCACCGGGGAGCTGTTTTTT
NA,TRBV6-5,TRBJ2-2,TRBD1,CASSHRGQNTGELFF,TGTGCCAGCAGCCACAGGGGGCAGAACACCGGGGAGCTGTTTTTT
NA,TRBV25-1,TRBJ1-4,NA,CASLTDEDEKLFF,TGTGCCAGCCTGACTGACGAGGATGAAAAACTGTTTTTT
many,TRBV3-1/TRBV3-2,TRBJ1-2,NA,CASSLQGLYGYTF,TGTGCCAGCAGCCTGCAGGGCCTTTATGGCTACACCTTC
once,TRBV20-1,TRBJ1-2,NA,CSASRGRDYGYTF,TGCAGCGCGAGTCGGGGAAGAGACTATGGCTACACCTTC
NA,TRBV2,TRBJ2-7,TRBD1,CASRRGQGRDEQYF,TGTGCCAGCAGAAGGGGACAGGGTAGAGACGAGCAGTACTTC
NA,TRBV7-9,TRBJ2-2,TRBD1,CASSLGVGTGEAGELFF,TGTGCCAGCAGCTTAGGAGTAGGGACAGGGGAAGCCGGGGAGCTGTTTTTT